The 14 T cell receptor beta chains listed next were all sequenced from one sample in a study of blood T cell repertoires in COVID-19. Here immunoSEQ multiplex PCR was the method, and the copy in TCRdb shows in-frame clones only, minus some. The table has about 110,000 clones, approximately 87% seen once. The source material was peripheral blood. These receptors came from a woman aged 55-75 years with acute or convalescent COVID-19.

A single count supports this clone. This chain connects TRBV6-5 to TRBJ2-5, with D perhaps matching TRBD1 (6 bases). CDR1 is MNHEY and CDR2 is SVGAGI in the germline V gene. The CDR3 has 14 residues. Deletions cut 7 bases from V and 5 bases from J, with 17 bases between. The chain's CDR3 is CASTDRARGETQYF. The CDR3 DNA sequence: TGTGCCAGCACCGATCGGGCCAGGGGCGAGACCCAGTACTTC.

J is TRBJ2-3 and V is TRBV28; 8 bases are shared with TRBD2. The J segment lost 5 bases and the V segment lost 2 bases, leaving 9 bases of the junction unmatched. Germline CDR1 is MDHEN and CDR2 is SYDVKM. The CDR3 runs to 16 residues. CDR3 region: CASSLGGSGSGDTQYF. CDR3 nucleotides: TGTGCCAGCAGTTTAGGTGGGAGCGGGAGTGGAGATACGCAGTATTTT.

The CDR3 sequence: CASRETYEQYF. The CDR3 nucleotides are TGCGCCTCCAGGGAAACCTACGAGCAGTACTTC. The chain uses TRBV5-1 and TRBJ2-7, with D possibly being TRBD1 (5 bases). V lost 10 bases to trimming and J lost 2 bases, with 10 bases between them. This CDR3 spans 11 amino acids. The germline gives CDR1 SGHRS, CDR2 YFSETQ.

This clone was observed a handful of times. The J gene is TRBJ1-1, the V gene TRBV29-1, with TRBD1 matching over 7 bases. Germline V CDR1 and CDR2: SQVTM, ANQGSEA. The CDR3 contains 12 residues. V gave up 7 bases and J gave up 3 bases; unmatched junction bases: 5. The CDR3: CSARQGDTEAFF. DNA for the CDR3: TGCAGCGCCCGACAGGGCGACACTGAAGCTTTCTTT. Drawing the rest from reference TRBV29-1 and TRBJ1-1, the complete variable domain is SAVISQKPSRDICQRGTSLTIQCQVDSQVTMMFWYRQQPGQSLTLIATANQGSEATYESGFVIDKFPISRPNLTFSTLTVSNMSPEDSSIYLCSARQGDTEAFFGQGTRLTVV.

The V gene is TRBV15, the J gene TRBJ2-3; 14 nucleotides agree with TRBD2. The germline V gene encodes CDR1 LNHNV and CDR2 YYDKDF (reference sequence). The V gene end was trimmed by 3 bases and the J gene end by 4 bases; junction bases not matched to a gene: 6. The CDR3 extends over 17 amino acids. CDR3 residues: CATSSGTSGSGADTQYF. The CDR3, as DNA: TGTGCCACCAGCAGTGGGACTAGCGGGAGTGGTGCAGATACGCAGTATTTT.

This clone was seen once. One end of the junction is discordant with germline, which a read error may explain. This chain links TRBV7-7 with TRBJ2-2; D may be TRBD1 (6 bases). Germline CDR1 is SSHAT and CDR2 is FNYEAQ (reference sequence). The CDR3 consists of 15 residues. Written as DNA, the CDR3 is TGTGCTAGCAGCCCCACCGGGACACGGACCGGGGAGCTGTTTTTT. This sequence encodes CASSPTGTRTGELFF.

About this clone: Other DNA variants within this sample encode the same CDR3. The rearrangement joins TRBV19 to TRBJ1-1, with a possible D match to TRBD1 (5 bases). With 5 bases removed from V and 0 bases from J, the gap between germline ends came to 7 bases. The germline V gene encodes CDR1 LNHDA and CDR2 SQIVND (reference sequence). The CDR3 has 13 residues. The CDR3 spells CASSDRLNTEAFF. DNA of the CDR3: TGTGCCAGTAGTGACAGATTGAACACTGAAGCTTTCTTT.

The J gene is TRBJ1-4, the V gene TRBV30; D uncertain. The germline gives CDR1 GTSNPN, CDR2 SVGIG (reference sequence). The V end lost 5 bases, the J end lost 7 bases, and 14 bases lay between the germline ends. CDR3 length equals 13 residues. The CDR3 DNA reads as TGTGCCTGGCAGACCACGACGGGTGAAAAACTGTTTTTT. Translating it yields CAWQTTTGEKLFF.

The chain combines TRBV6-4 with TRBJ1-1; D may be TRBD1 (5 bases). From germline, CDR1 is MRHNA and CDR2 SNTAGT. V shed 6 bases and J shed 1 base, with 9 bases lying between them. The CDR3 is made up of 13 amino acids. The CDR3 spells CASRNTGNTEAFF. The DNA of the CDR3 is TGTGCCAGCAGAAATACAGGGAACACTGAAGCTTTCTTT.

This sequence joins TRBV19 and TRBJ2-1; 8 bases map to TRBD2. V shed 7 bases and J 6 bases; nucleotides not matched to a gene: 8. The CDR3 loop spans 14 amino acids. Germline V lookup: CDR1 LNHDA, CDR2 SQIVND (reference sequence). The CDR3 sequence is CASTGSSGLNEQFF. The CDR3 DNA reads TGTGCCAGTACGGGGTCTAGCGGGCTCAATGAGCAGTTCTTC.

This clone turned up a few times. This chain joins TRBV9 and TRBJ1-1, with a weak D call TRBD1 (6 bases). The CDR3 is 15 residues long. Germline CDR1 reads SGDLS; CDR2 reads YYNGEE. V was trimmed by 1 base and J by 5 bases, leaving 15 bases between them. This CDR3 reads CASSVFDRTRTEAFF. CDR3 DNA: TGTGCCAGCAGCGTATTTGACAGGACACGGACTGAAGCTTTCTTT.

The J gene is TRBJ2-3, the V gene TRBV5-4; 8 bases are a match to TRBD2. V shed 4 bases and J 2 bases; nucleotides not matched to a gene: 9. This CDR3 contains 16 residues. Germline V gene data show CDR1 as SGHNT and CDR2 as YYREEE (reference sequence). Here the CDR3 reads CASSTGRGGFTDTQYF. The CDR3 nucleotides read TGTGCCAGCAGCACCGGTCGGGGGGGGTTCACAGATACGCAGTATTTT.

This chain links TRBV15 with TRBJ2-7; D uncertain. Germline V lookup: CDR1 LNHNV, CDR2 YYDKDF (reference sequence). Trimming took off 0 bases at V and 2 bases at J, with 5 bases between the two ends. This CDR3 has 13 amino acids. The CDR3 loop reads CATSRDPAYEQYF. DNA of the CDR3: TGTGCCACCAGCAGAGATCCGGCCTACGAGCAGTACTTC. Drawing the rest from reference TRBV15 and TRBJ2-7, the complete variable domain is DAMVIQNPRYQVTQFGKPVTLSCSQTLNHNVMYWYQQKSSQAPKLLFHYYDKDFNNEADTPDNFQSRRPNTSFCFLDIRSPGLGDTAMYLCATSRDPAYEQYFGPGTRLTVT.

The chain employs TRBV5-4 and TRBJ1-2, with TRBD1 matching over 7 bases. V shed 0 bases, J shed 8 bases, and the junction held 13 bases outside the gene matches. In germline, CDR1 is SGHNT, CDR2 YYREEE (reference sequence). This CDR3 has 16 amino acids. This CDR3 is CASSLGGTERMRGYTF. CDR3 sequence (DNA): TGTGCCAGCAGCTTGGGGGGGACAGAGAGAATGAGGGGCTACACCTTC.